A single T cell receptor beta chain is shown here with its context. What it binds is not known. Treatment of the sample: treatment-naive control, cytoreductive nephrectomy. This renal cell carcinoma was of the clear cell type. Sequenced control tumors were from around 10 males and a few females, median age approximately 50. Trimming pared 5 bases from V and 1 base from J, leaving 20 bases between. The CDR3 contains 17 residues. Germline values: CDR1 SGHAT, CDR2 FQDESV (reference sequence). Clones were sequenced by immunoSEQ multiplex PCR, and TCRdb holds only the in-frame ones, with some missing. The repertoire has 6,000 to 8,000 clones, less than 75% of them found once; the top ten carry about 40%. The entry originates in a study of radiation and T cells in renal cell carcinoma. Findings and limits, study-wide: Compared with controls, irradiated tumors had more, larger dominant CDR3 motifs.

The sequence derives from a woman in her 70s with renal cell carcinoma. The sequences come from tumor tissue, collected from a patient whose treatment was nephrectomy without radiotherapy. The V gene is TRBV11-1, the J gene TRBJ2-5, with D perhaps matching TRBD1 (5 bases). The CDR3 protein is CASSISGLGVTQETQYF. Written as DNA, the CDR3 is TGTGCCAGCAGCATCTCCGGGCTAGGGGTCACCCAAGAGACCCAGTACTTC. Combining the CDR3 with reference TRBV11-1 and TRBJ2-5 gives the whole variable domain EAEVAQSPRYKITEKSQAVAFWCDPISGHATLYWYRQILGQGPELLVQFQDESVVDDSQLPKDRFSAERLKGVDSTLKIQPAELGDSAMYLCASSISGLGVTQETQYFGPGTRLLVL.